This T cell receptor (beta chain) was recovered during a study of human T cells and chemical hapten exposure. Whole-study context: Mainly, slight library volume differences in the pool made TCR yields vary.

Broader study findings: There was no change with DPC sensitization in TCRs above 1 in 1000 frequency.

TCRdb independently ran MiXCR on the RACE reads; one entry per CDR3 protein. The table records about 45,000 distinct CDR3 sequences, roughly 4.5% of them present only once. The CDR3 has 14 residues. The germline CDR1 and CDR2 sequences are MNHEY and SVGAGI. Remarks on this clonotype: Antigen unknown. A single base separates this from a much larger clone, so it may be a read error.

Time point in this sample: healthy volunteer bleed at 2 weeks. The authors' total RNA extraction used unfractionated whole blood. The receptor was derived from a female donor in good health. Some clones in this sample may be carry-over from other donors' samples. Sequences were obtained from whole blood. This chain joins TRBV6-5 and TRBJ1-4; 9 bases are shared with TRBD1. In DNA form, the CDR3 reads TGTGCCAGCAGGTTGGACAGGGGCGCTGAAAAACCGTTTTTT. Translated: CASRLDRGAEKPFF.